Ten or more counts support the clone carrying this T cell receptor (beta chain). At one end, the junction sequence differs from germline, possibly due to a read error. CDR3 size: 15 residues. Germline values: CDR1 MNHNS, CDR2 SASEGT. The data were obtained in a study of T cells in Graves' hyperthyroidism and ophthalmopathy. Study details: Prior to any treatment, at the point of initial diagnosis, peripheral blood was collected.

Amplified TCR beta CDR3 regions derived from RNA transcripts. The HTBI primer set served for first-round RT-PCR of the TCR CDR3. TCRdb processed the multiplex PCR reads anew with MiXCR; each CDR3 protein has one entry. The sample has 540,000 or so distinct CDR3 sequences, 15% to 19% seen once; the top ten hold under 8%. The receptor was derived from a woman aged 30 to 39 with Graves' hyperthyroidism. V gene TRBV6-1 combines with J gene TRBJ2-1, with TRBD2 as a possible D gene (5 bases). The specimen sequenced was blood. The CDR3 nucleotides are TGTGCCAGCAGAGAAGCGGTGAGCTCCTACAATGAGCAGTTCTTC. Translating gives CASREAVSSYNEQFF.